This note documents a single T cell receptor (beta chain) sequence. This same CDR3 is encoded by further DNA sequences in the sample. Generated by immunoSEQ multiplex PCR, the TCRdb table keeps only in-frame clones and is missing some. The sample lists under 2,500,000 clones, around 95% seen once, with more than 0.1% in the top ten. The sample comes from a study of shared clonotypes between healthy human individuals. Deletions cut 3 bases from V and 2 bases from J, with 3 bases between. Germline V gives CDR1 DFQATT, CDR2 SNEGSKA (reference sequence). This CDR3 has 11 residues. The chain combines TRBV20-1 with TRBJ2-3; D remains ambiguous. This sequence originates from a man in his late teens or twenties in good health. Sequencing input: naive CD4+ T cells sorted from blood. Subset specified: CD45RA+ positively selected. CDR3: CSASTTDTQYF. Written as DNA, the CDR3 is TGCAGTGCTAGTACCACAGATACGCAGTATTTT.